This TCR beta chain comes out of a study of T cells in Graves' hyperthyroidism and ophthalmopathy. Broader study findings: Ophthalmopathy, as predicted by the model, came a median about six months after the prediction.

The CDR3 sequence is 13 residues long. V shed 5 bases and J shed 7 bases, with 12 bases lying between them. The germline CDR1 and CDR2 sequences are PRHDT and FYEKMQ (reference sequence). With respect to this clonotype: Its antigen is not known.

Lactation, pregnancy, other autoimmune disease or uncontrolled infection excluded patients. PBMCs were derived from about 10 ml fresh peripheral blood. Using RNA transcripts as the source, TCR beta CDR3 regions were amplified. TCR CDR3 underwent first-round RT-PCR with the HTBI primer set. TCRdb re-called the multiplex PCR reads through MiXCR, storing one row per CDR3 protein. The sample lists over 500,000 distinct CDR3 sequences; approximately 17% were seen once. The sample comprised blood. This chain connects TRBV13 to TRBJ2-1; D assignment may be TRBD1 or TRBD2 (6 bases each). The source of this sequence is a woman under 30 with Graves' ophthalmopathy. The CDR3 spells CASSLRGENEQFF. The CDR3 DNA reads TGTGCCAGCAGCCTAAGGGGGGAAAATGAGCAGTTCTTC.